This is a list of T cell receptor beta chains from one sample in a study of blood T cell repertoires in COVID-19. The protocol was immunoSEQ multiplex PCR, while the TCRdb copy is restricted to in-frame clones and leaves out a portion. This table holds roughly 220,000 clones, 86% found once. Material for sequencing was PBMCs or T cells enriched from blood (not recorded which). The receptors were sampled from a woman in her thirties or forties with acute COVID-19. Both conserved end residues are part of each CDR3. The order of the fields is V gene, clone size, CDR3 length, J gene, D gene, CDR3 DNA, CDR3 protein. A D gene is named only where the DNA matches it firmly. Rows may omit the clone size; those that give it use once, few, many or a size class.

>TRBV27|NA|15|TRBJ1-1|NA
TGTGCCAGCAGCCAATTAGGCAGACTAAACACTGAAGCTTTCTTT
CASSQLGRLNTEAFF
>TRBV7-2|NA|11|TRBJ2-1|NA
TGTGCCAGCAGCCCGCGCTATGAGCAGTTCTTC
CASSPRYEQFF
>TRBV2|NA|12|TRBJ2-3|NA
TGTGCCAGCTGTCCGGGAGACGTTTGGCAGTATTTT
CASCPGDVWQYF
>TRBV7-9|NA|16|TRBJ2-7|TRBD1
TGTGCCAGCAGCTTAGCGTCCGGGACAGGGAGTTACGAGCAGTACTTC
CASSLASGTGSYEQYF
>TRBV10-1|NA|14|TRBJ1-1|TRBD1
TGCGCCAGCAGGGAGGACAGGGGAAACACTGAAGCTTTCTTT
CASREDRGNTEAFF
>TRBV5-6|NA|17|TRBJ2-3|TRBD2
TGTGCCAGCAGCTTGAGGGTAGCGGGCTCTAGCACAGATACGCAGTATTTT
CASSLRVAGSSTDTQYF
>TRBV18|NA|14|TRBJ2-3|NA
TGTGCCAGCTCACCATCTACGCTTACAGATACGCAGTATTTT
CASSPSTLTDTQYF
>TRBV7-9|NA|15|TRBJ1-1|TRBD1
TGTGCCAGCAGCTCTTTGCAGGGGGCGAGCACTGAAGCTTTCTTT
CASSSLQGASTEAFF
>TRBV29-1|NA|12|TRBJ1-1|TRBD1
TGCAGCGTTGCGACAGGGGTAACTGAAGCTTTCTTT
CSVATGVTEAFF
>TRBV11-2|NA|18|TRBJ1-6|NA
TGTGCCAGCAGCTTAGATCCTGCGGAAAGCTCCTATAATTCACCCCTCCACTTT
CASSLDPAESSYNSPLHF
>TRBV2|NA|16|TRBJ2-3|TRBD1
TGTGCCAGCGGCTCGGGACAGGTCCTGAACACAGATACGCAGTATTTT
CASGSGQVLNTDTQYF
>TRBV10-3|NA|17|TRBJ1-2|NA
TGTGCCATCAGTGAGTCGATTTTCGGGACAAGCGCCTATGGCTACACCTTC
CAISESIFGTSAYGYTF
>TRBV29-1|once|12|TRBJ1-1|NA
TGCAGCGTTGACAGGGTGGCGACTGAAGCTTTCTTT
CSVDRVATEAFF
>TRBV5-5|NA|14|TRBJ1-1|NA
TGTGCCAGCAGCTTGGATCCCAGGGCCCCTGAAGCTTTCTTT
CASSLDPRAPEAFF
>TRBV4-3|few|17|TRBJ1-1|TRBD1
TGCGCCAGCAGCCGGGCGGGACAGGGGGTTTATGACACTGAAGCTTTCTTT
CASSRAGQGVYDTEAFF
>TRBV11-2|NA|12|TRBJ1-2|NA
TGTGCCAGCAGCTTAGGGTGGAGTGGCTACACCTTC
CASSLGWSGYTF
>TRBV27|once|17|TRBJ2-2|NA
TGTGCCAGCAGTTTTTTAAGGACTCTAGCGAACACCGGGGAGCTGTTTTTT
CASSFLRTLANTGELFF
>TRBV2|once|14|TRBJ1-4|NA
TGTGCCAGCAGTGGACAGCTAAATAATGAAAAACTGTTTTTT
CASSGQLNNEKLFF
>TRBV30|NA|14|TRBJ1-2|TRBD1
TGTGCCTGGAGTGTTGGCAGGGGGAACTATGGCTACACCTTC
CAWSVGRGNYGYTF
>TRBV7-9|many|16|TRBJ1-2|TRBD1
TGTGCCAGCAGCCGGACGGGTCAGGGGGCTTCCGGCAGCTACACCTTC
CASSRTGQGASGSYTF
>TRBV3-1/TRBV3-2|NA|16|TRBJ1-2|NA
TGTGCCAGCAGCCCCTATACATCGGCGGCACCGCGTGGCTACACCTTC
CASSPYTSAAPRGYTF
>TRBV7-2|NA|15|TRBJ2-7|TRBD2
TGTGCCAGCAGCCCACCCGGGACTAGCGGGTCCGAGCAGTACTTC
CASSPPGTSGSEQYF
>TRBV7-2|NA|14|TRBJ1-2|NA
TGTGCCAGCAGCCCTCCCGAAACGGACTATGGCTACACCTTC
CASSPPETDYGYTF
>TRBV19|once|12|TRBJ1-6|NA
TGTGCCACCTCGGACAGAAATTCACCCCTCCACTTT
CATSDRNSPLHF
>TRBV7-7|once|13|TRBJ1-3|NA
TGTGCTAGCAGCCTTAGCTCTGGAAACACCATATATTTT
CASSLSSGNTIYF
>TRBV4-3|NA|15|TRBJ2-7|TRBD2
TGCGCCAGCAGCCACCAGCGGGGGGACTCCTACGAGCAGTACTTC
CASSHQRGDSYEQYF
>TRBV6-4|NA|13|TRBJ2-2|NA
TGTGCCAGCAGTGAAAGCTCCACCGGGGAGCTGTTTTTT
CASSESSTGELFF
>TRBV18|NA|16|TRBJ2-2|NA
TGTGCCAGCTCACCACAGGCGGCAGTGAACACCGGGGAGCTGTTTTTT
CASSPQAAVNTGELFF